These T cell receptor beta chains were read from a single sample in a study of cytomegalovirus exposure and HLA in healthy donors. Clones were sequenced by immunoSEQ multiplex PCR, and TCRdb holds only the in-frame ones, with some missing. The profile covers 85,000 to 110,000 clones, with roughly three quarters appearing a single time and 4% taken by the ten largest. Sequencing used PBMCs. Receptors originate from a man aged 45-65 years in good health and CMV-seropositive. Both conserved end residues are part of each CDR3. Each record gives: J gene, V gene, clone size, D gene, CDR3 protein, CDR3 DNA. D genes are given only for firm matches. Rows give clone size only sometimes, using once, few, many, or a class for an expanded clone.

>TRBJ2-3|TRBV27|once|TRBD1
CASRDRTGGWADTQYF
TGTGCCAGCAGGGACCGGACAGGGGGATGGGCAGATACGCAGTATTTT
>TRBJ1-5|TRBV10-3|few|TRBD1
CAISRDRDDQPQHF
TGTGCCATCAGTAGGGACAGGGACGATCAGCCCCAGCATTTT
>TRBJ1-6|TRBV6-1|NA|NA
CASRSTGLSPLHF
TGTGCCAGCAGATCTACCGGGTTATCACCCCTCCACTTT
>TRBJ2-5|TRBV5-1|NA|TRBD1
CASSPRQGTPGETQYF
TGCGCCAGCAGCCCGAGACAGGGAACCCCGGGAGAGACCCAGTACTTC
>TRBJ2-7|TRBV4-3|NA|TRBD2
CASRPQVAGGYEQYF
TGCGCCAGCAGGCCCCAGGTAGCGGGAGGTTACGAGCAGTACTTC
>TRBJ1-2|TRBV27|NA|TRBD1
CASSLSRQGGYGYTF
TGTGCCAGCAGTTTATCCCGACAGGGTGGCTATGGCTACACCTTC
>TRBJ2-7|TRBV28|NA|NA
CASTSPGGGTYEQYF
TGTGCCAGCACCTCACCCGGTGGAGGCACCTACGAGCAGTACTTC
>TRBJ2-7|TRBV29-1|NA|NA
CSVEAITGFRYEQYF
TGCAGCGTCGAAGCTATAACAGGGTTTAGATACGAGCAGTACTTC
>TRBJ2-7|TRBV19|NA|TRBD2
CASSPTTSGASYEQYF
TGTGCCAGTAGCCCTACCACTAGCGGGGCCTCCTACGAGCAGTACTTC
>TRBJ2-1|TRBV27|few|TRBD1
CASSSYRDRGFNEQFF
TGTGCCAGCAGTTCATACCGGGACAGGGGGTTCAATGAGCAGTTCTTC
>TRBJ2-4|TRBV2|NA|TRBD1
CASSYTGVGPKNIQYF
TGTGCCAGCAGTTATACAGGGGTTGGTCCCAAAAACATTCAGTACTTC
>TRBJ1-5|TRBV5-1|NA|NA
CASSISREAGNQPQHF
TGCGCCAGCAGCATCTCCAGGGAGGCGGGCAATCAGCCCCAGCATTTT
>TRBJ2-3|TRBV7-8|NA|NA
CASSPNREDTQYF
TGTGCCAGCAGCCCAAATCGGGAGGATACGCAGTATTTT
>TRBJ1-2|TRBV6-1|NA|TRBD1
CASSDRGHGYTF
TGTGCCAGCAGTGACAGGGGGCATGGCTACACCTTC
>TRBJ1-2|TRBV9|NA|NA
CASSVEQNYGYTF
TGTGCCAGCAGCGTAGAACAAAACTATGGCTACACCTTC
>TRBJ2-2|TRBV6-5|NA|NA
CATTRDWHTGELFF
TGTGCCACCACCCGGGACTGGCACACCGGGGAGCTGTTTTTT
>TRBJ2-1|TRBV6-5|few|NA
CASSYERVIGFNEQFF
TGTGCCAGCAGTTACGAGAGGGTGATAGGGTTCAATGAGCAGTTCTTC
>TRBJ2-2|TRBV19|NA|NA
CASSMKLSGELFF
TGTGCCAGTAGTATGAAGCTGTCCGGGGAGCTGTTTTTT
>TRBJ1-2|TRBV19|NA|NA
CASSMTVLYGYTF
TGTGCCAGTAGTATGACTGTACTCTATGGCTACACCTTC
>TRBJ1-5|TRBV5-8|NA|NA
CASSLGGAGQPQHF
TGTGCCAGCAGCCTCGGGGGGGCAGGTCAGCCCCAGCATTTT
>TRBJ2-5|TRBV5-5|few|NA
CASSGTGWVLTGTQYF
TGTGCCAGCAGCGGCACAGGGTGGGTCCTTACGGGGACCCAGTACTTC
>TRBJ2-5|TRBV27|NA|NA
CASSRRYQETQYF
TGTGCCAGCAGCCGGCGGTACCAAGAGACCCAGTACTTC
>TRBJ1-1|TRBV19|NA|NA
CATTSGWTTEAFF
TGTGCCACGACGTCGGGCTGGACTACTGAAGCTTTCTTT
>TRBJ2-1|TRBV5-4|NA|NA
CASSFTVNEQFF
TGTGCCAGCAGCTTTACAGTCAATGAGCAGTTCTTC
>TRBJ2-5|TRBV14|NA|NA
CASRSQAQETQYF
TGTGCCAGCAGGTCGCAGGCCCAAGAGACCCAGTACTTC
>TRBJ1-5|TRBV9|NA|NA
CASSVGVGQTQHF
TGTGCCAGCAGCGTGGGAGTTGGGCAGACCCAACATTTT
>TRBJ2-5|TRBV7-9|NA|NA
CASSSKETQYF
TGTGCCAGCAGTTCTAAGGAGACCCAGTACTTC
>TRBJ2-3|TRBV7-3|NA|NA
CASSLRTSTDTQYF
TGTGCCAGCAGCTTACGGACAAGCACAGATACGCAGTATTTT
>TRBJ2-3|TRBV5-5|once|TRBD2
CASSLGLAFTDTQYF
TGTGCCAGCAGCTTGGGACTAGCCTTCACAGATACGCAGTATTTT
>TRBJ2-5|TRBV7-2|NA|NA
CASSSQGIASKETQYF
TGTGCCAGCAGCTCCCAGGGGATAGCGAGCAAAGAGACCCAGTACTTC
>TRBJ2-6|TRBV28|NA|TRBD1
CASSLDRGGPSGANVLTF
TGTGCCAGCAGTTTAGACAGGGGAGGCCCATCTGGGGCCAACGTCCTGACTTTC
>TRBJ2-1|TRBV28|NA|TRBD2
CASSLAGIHEQFF
TGTGCCAGCAGTCTAGCGGGGATCCATGAGCAGTTCTTC
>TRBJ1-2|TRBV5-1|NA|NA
CASTEGSNYGYTF
TGCGCCAGCACTGAGGGTTCTAACTATGGCTACACCTTC
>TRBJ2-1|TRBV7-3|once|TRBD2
CASSVLAGVYNEQFF
TGTGCCAGCAGCGTACTAGCGGGGGTTTACAATGAGCAGTTCTTC
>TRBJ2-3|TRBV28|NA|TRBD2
CASSLNPRATSDFSDTQYF
TGTGCCAGCAGTCTAAATCCCAGGGCGACTAGCGATTTCTCAGATACGCAGTATTTT
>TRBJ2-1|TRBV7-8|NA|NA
CASSLVASGAYNEQFF
TGTGCCAGCAGCTTAGTGGCCAGCGGAGCTTACAATGAGCAGTTCTTC
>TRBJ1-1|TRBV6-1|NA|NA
CASSFSDTEAFF
TGTGCCAGCAGTTTTAGTGACACTGAAGCTTTCTTT
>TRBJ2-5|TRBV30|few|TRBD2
CAWSRLAGEETQYF
TGTGCCTGGAGCCGACTAGCGGGAGAAGAGACCCAGTACTTC
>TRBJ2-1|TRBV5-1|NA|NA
CASSLSPLAGSNEQFF
TGCGCCAGCAGCTTGTCCCCACTAGCAGGGTCAAATGAGCAGTTCTTC
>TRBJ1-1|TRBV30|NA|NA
CAWTRGFGTEAFF
TGTGCCTGGACTAGGGGGTTTGGCACTGAAGCTTTCTTT
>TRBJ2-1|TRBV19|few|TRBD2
CASSRLAGSYSNEQFF
TGTGCCAGTAGTAGGCTAGCGGGATCTTATTCCAATGAGCAGTTCTTC
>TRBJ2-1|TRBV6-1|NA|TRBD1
CASSELDRAPYNEQFF
TGTGCCAGCAGTGAATTGGACAGGGCCCCCTACAATGAGCAGTTCTTC
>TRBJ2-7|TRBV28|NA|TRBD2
CASTLGGGPYEQYF
TGTGCCAGCACCCTGGGGGGAGGGCCTTACGAGCAGTACTTC
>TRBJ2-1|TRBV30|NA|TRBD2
CAWSRLAGEDEQFF
TGTGCCTGGAGTCGCCTAGCGGGAGAGGATGAGCAGTTCTTC
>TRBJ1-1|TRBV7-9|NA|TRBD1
CASSLDGGQGRAEAFF
TGTGCCAGCAGCTTAGACGGGGGACAGGGGCGGGCTGAAGCTTTCTTT
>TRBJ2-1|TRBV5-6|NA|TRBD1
CASSNGGGTGLYNEQFF
TGTGCCAGCAGCAATGGGGGGGGGACAGGGCTCTACAATGAGCAGTTCTTC
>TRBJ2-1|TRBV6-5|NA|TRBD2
CASSRTSGSYNEQFF
TGTGCCAGCAGCCGTACTAGCGGTTCCTACAATGAGCAGTTCTTC
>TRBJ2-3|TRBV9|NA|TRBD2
CASSAPSGSWTDTQYF
TGTGCCAGCAGCGCGCCAAGCGGGAGTTGGACAGATACGCAGTATTTT
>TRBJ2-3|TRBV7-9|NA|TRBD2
CASSPSPTAGGQDTQYF
TGTGCCAGCAGTCCCTCCCCTACAGCGGGAGGACAAGATACGCAGTATTTT
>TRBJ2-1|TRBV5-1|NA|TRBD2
CASSSGLAGVTEQFF
TGCGCCAGCAGCTCCGGACTAGCGGGAGTGACTGAGCAGTTCTTC
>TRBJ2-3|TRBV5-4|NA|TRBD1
CASSFDRGTDTQYF
TGTGCCAGCAGCTTTGACAGGGGCACAGATACGCAGTATTTT
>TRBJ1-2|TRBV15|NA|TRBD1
CATSSPKGGDRVNYGYTF
TGTGCCACCAGCAGCCCAAAAGGGGGGGACAGGGTTAACTATGGCTACACCTTC